This T cell receptor (beta chain) was profiled in a study of T cell changes during pregnancy in multiple sclerosis. TCRdb's table, derived via immunoSEQ multiplex PCR, lists solely in-frame clones and lacks some. The sample carries 35,000 to 45,000 clones, about 91% recorded once. This CDR3 has 16 amino acids. Germline CDR1 is GTSNPN and CDR2 is SVGIG (reference sequence). Germline trimming cut 8 bases from V and 0 bases from J; bases unmatched to any gene: 7. The source is a female donor with multiple sclerosis, enrolled in a pregnancy study. The sample consisted of CD8+ T cells from peripheral blood mononuclear cells, taken before pregnancy. The chain is built from TRBV30 and TRBJ2-6; 10 nucleotides agree with TRBD1. The CDR3 DNA is TGTGCCCGCGGACAGGGGGACCACTCTGGGGCCAACGTCCTGACTTTC. Its translation: CARGQGDHSGANVLTF.